Listed here are 16 T cell receptor beta chains from one sample, sequenced in a study of control samples from healthy donors and cancer patients. Sequencing used immunoSEQ multiplex PCR; TCRdb keeps in-frame clones, though not all of them. The sample carries some 200,000 clones, 85% to 95% recorded once. Sequencing was performed on blood. The receptors stem from a man aged 50 or older in good health.

The chain recombines TRBV4-1 with TRBJ1-2; no clear D gene. Germline loops: CDR1 MGHRA, CDR2 YSYEKL. The CDR3 length is 16 residues. Trimming shortened V by 0 bases and J by 3 bases, and 14 bases separated the two germline ends. CDR3 region: CASSQETRRADYGYTF. DNA of the CDR3: TGCGCCAGCAGCCAAGAAACCCGCCGAGCGGACTATGGCTACACCTTC.

The J gene is TRBJ1-5, the V gene TRBV19, with D unresolved. The germline V and J ends were trimmed by 3 bases and 0 bases, with 15 bases remaining between them. Germline assignment: CDR1 LNHDA and CDR2 SQIVND (reference sequence). This CDR3 comprises 17 residues. CDR3: CASSIPGPEYSNQPQHF. The CDR3 nucleotides read TGTGCCAGTAGTATCCCGGGCCCCGAATATAGCAATCAGCCCCAGCATTTT.

V is TRBV7-9 and J is TRBJ2-7; 7 bases match TRBD1. Looked up from germline, CDR1 is SEHNR and CDR2 is FQNEAQ (reference sequence). Germline trimming cut 5 bases from V and 6 bases from J; bases unmatched to any gene: 4. This CDR3 is 12 amino acids long. CDR3 DNA: TGTGCCAGCAGCCCTACAGGGGCCGAGCAGTACGTC. Protein sequence: CASSPTGAEQYV.

This rearrangement joins TRBV9 to TRBJ1-3; possible D gene TRBD1, 5 bases. V lost 1 base and J lost 3, with 5 bases in between. The CDR3 covers 13 residues. CDR1 is SGDLS and CDR2 is YYNGEE in the germline V gene. DNA of the CDR3: TGTGCCAGCAGCGTAAGGGGTGGAAACACCATATATTTT. This sequence encodes CASSVRGGNTIYF.

This chain connects TRBV3-1 (or the pseudogene TRBV3-2) to TRBJ2-7; D call uncertain. Germline-derived CDR1 and CDR2 are LGHDT and YNNKEL (reference sequence). Trimming took off 5 bases at V and 3 bases at J, with 5 bases between the two ends. The CDR3 totals 11 residues. For the CDR3, the DNA is TGTGCCAGCAGCTGCCTCTACGAGCAGTACTTC. It is translated as CASSCLYEQYF.

The CDR3 protein is CASSNQGTETQYF. CDR3 in DNA: TGCGCCAGCAGCAACCAGGGTACGGAGACCCAGTACTTC. The chain combines TRBV5-1 with TRBJ2-5; possible D gene TRBD1, 5 bases. Trimming took 4 bases from V and 5 from J, leaving 12 bases between them. The germline CDR1 and CDR2 sequences are SGHRS and YFSETQ. CDR3 length equals 13 residues.

The V gene is TRBV7-2, the J gene TRBJ1-2, with D tentatively TRBD1 (5 bases). The CDR3 contains 14 residues. The V gene's germline CDR1 is SGHTA and CDR2 FQGNSA. Trimming pared 6 bases from V and 6 bases from J, leaving 17 bases between. CDR3: CASSPTGREDGYTF. In DNA, the CDR3 is TGTGCCAGCAGTCCCACTGGCAGGGAGGATGGCTACACCTTC.

The chain is built from TRBV28 and TRBJ1-1; possibly TRBD1 for D (5 bases). The germline V and J ends were trimmed by 6 bases and 1 base, with 15 bases remaining between them. The CDR3 is 15 amino acids. Germline CDR1 MDHEN, CDR2 SYDVKM. The DNA for the CDR3 is TGTGCCAGCAGCCCTGGGGGTGCGTCGAACACTGAAGCTTTCTTT. This translates into CASSPGGASNTEAFF.

The V and J genes are TRBV6-4 and TRBJ1-1; the D is unclear. The CDR3 runs to 13 residues. CDR1 is MRHNA and CDR2 is SNTAGT in the germline V gene. The V end was cut by 3 bases, the J end by 1 base, with 6 bases between. CDR3 loop: CASSEARNTEAFF. The CDR3 DNA sequence: TGTGCCAGCAGTGAGGCGAGGAACACTGAAGCTTTCTTT.

V is TRBV6-2 or TRBV6-3 and J is TRBJ2-1; possibly TRBD1 or TRBD2 for D (5 bases each). The CDR3 covers 18 residues. V lost 3 bases and J 1 base, leaving 19 bases between the germline ends. Germline V gene data show CDR1 as MNHEY and CDR2 as SVGEGT. The CDR3 nucleotides are TGTGCCAGCAGTTATCCACTTCGAGGGGCGCGGTCCTACAATGAGCAGTTCTTC. Protein: CASSYPLRGARSYNEQFF.

This chain links TRBV6-5 with TRBJ2-3; D call uncertain. There are 10 residues in the CDR3. Germline V gives CDR1 MNHEY, CDR2 SVGAGI. V was pared by 9 bases and J by 4 bases, with 5 bases between. This chain's CDR3 is CARKPDTQYF. The CDR3, as DNA: TGTGCCAGAAAGCCAGATACGCAGTATTTT.

The chain carries TRBV4-3 and TRBJ1-2; D possibly corresponds to TRBD1 (5 bases). This CDR3 has 15 amino acids. Deletions cut 0 bases from V and 6 bases from J, with 14 bases between. CDR1 is LGHNA, CDR2 YSLEER, per germline. CDR3 sequence reads: CASSQEGAGGDGYTF. CDR3 coding DNA: TGCGCCAGCAGCCAAGAAGGGGCAGGAGGGGATGGCTACACCTTC.

The genes are TRBV18 and TRBJ1-1; tentatively, D is TRBD1 (5 bases). Trimming removed 3 bases from V and 5 bases from J, with 19 bases in between. Germline lookup yields CDR1 KGHSH and CDR2 LQKENI. This CDR3 is 16 amino acids long. DNA for the CDR3: TGTGCCAGCTCACCTTATACAGATGGGGGTGTTACTGAAGCTTTCTTT. This sequence encodes CASSPYTDGGVTEAFF.

The chain uses TRBV5-1 and TRBJ1-5; no firm D call. This CDR3 contains 14 residues. Trimming left V 0 bases short and J 7 bases short, with 11 bases between. From germline, CDR1 is SGHRS and CDR2 YFSETQ. The CDR3 nucleotides are TGCGCCAGCAGCTTGGACGTCGGGTCACAGCCCCAGCATTTT. Amino acids: CASSLDVGSQPQHF.

The rearrangement links TRBV7-8 to TRBJ2-7; tentative D call: TRBD2 (6 bases). This CDR3 is built from 14 residues. V was pared by 3 bases and J by 6 bases, with 15 bases between. CDR1 is SGHVS, CDR2 FQNEAQ, per germline. The CDR3 nucleotides are TGTGCCAGCAGCTTGGTTAGCTCGGGGGTCGAGCAGTACTTC. This translates into CASSLVSSGVEQYF.

This clone has just one count. The chain carries TRBV4-1 and TRBJ2-7; no clear D gene. CDR1 and CDR2 from the germline V gene are MGHRA and YSYEKL. V shed 0 bases and J shed 0 bases, with 9 bases lying between them. The CDR3 sequence is 15 residues long. The CDR3 protein is CASSQDDRPSYEQYF. The CDR3 coding sequence is TGCGCCAGCAGCCAAGATGACCGACCCTCCTACGAGCAGTACTTC.